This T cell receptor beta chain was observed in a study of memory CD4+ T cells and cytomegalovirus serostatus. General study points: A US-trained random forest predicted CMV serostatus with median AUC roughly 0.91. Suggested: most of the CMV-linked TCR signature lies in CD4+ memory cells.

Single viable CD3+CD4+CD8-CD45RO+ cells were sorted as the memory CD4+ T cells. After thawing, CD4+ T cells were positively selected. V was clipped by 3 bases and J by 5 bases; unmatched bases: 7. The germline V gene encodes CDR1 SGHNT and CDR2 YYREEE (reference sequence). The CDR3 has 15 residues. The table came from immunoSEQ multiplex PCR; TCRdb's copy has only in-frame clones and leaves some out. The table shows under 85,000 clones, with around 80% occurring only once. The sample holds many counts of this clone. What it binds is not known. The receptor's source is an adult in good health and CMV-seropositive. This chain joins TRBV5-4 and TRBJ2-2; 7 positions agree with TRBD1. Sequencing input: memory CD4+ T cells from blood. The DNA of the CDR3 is TGTGCCAGCAGCTCTCTTCTGACAGGGACCGGGGAGCTGTTTTTT. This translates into CASSSLLTGTGELFF.